This entry describes one T cell receptor (beta chain). The method was immunoSEQ multiplex PCR; TCRdb's version includes in-frame clones alone and lacks a portion of them. The table for this sample gives approximately 190,000 clones. These data belong to a study of control samples from healthy donors and cancer patients. V was pared by 4 bases and J by 1 base, with 21 bases between. Germline CDR1 reads SGDLS; CDR2 reads YYNGEE. The CDR3 has 17 residues. The V and J genes are TRBV9 and TRBJ2-7; D perhaps matches TRBD2 (7 bases). The TCR was taken from a woman between 25 and 40 years old in good health. Sequencing was carried out using blood. The CDR3 sequence is CASSPRGAGEMSYEQYF. CDR3 coding DNA: TGTGCCAGCAGCCCGAGGGGGGCGGGGGAGATGTCCTACGAGCAGTACTTC.